This TCR beta chain stems from a study of blood T cell repertoires in COVID-19 (TCRdb year 2020). About the study as a whole: The collaborator samples originated in the United States, Italy and Spain and spanned the acute and convalescent phases of COVID-19. The repertoires were released in a freely available public database meant as a resource for research on the immune response to SARS-CoV-2. Sample metadata almost always included a de-identified subject ID, COVID-19 status, age in years and sex. Samples were obtained from the ongoing ImmuneRACE study (first 160 participants) and from about 1,300 subjects provided by 6 global collaborators. Where available, HLA class I and class II types were obtained from metadata supplied by the sample provider rather than from assay-based typing. The prospective study material was composed of cDNA or gDNA derived from T cells, B-cell-depleted T cells, or PBMCs. Subjects who had been exposed to COVID-19, were actively infected with it, or had recovered from it provided the deeply sampled blood TCRbeta repertoires that made up the dataset. Study-wide findings and limitations: The amount of clinical and demographic metadata varied by source and participant and was provided uncurated.

Notes on this clone: Its antigen is currently not known. The input lacks base qualities; no much larger clone sits a single base away.

In the prospective study, participants were roughly 18 to 95 years old, resided in 24 geographic areas of the United States, and were enrolled through a virtual design. In the prospective study, participants were assigned to cohorts based on the clinical history participants reported in a screening survey and a study questionnaire. ImmuneRACE Cohort 3 recovered participants were defined by two consecutive negative NP/OP PCR tests, healthcare professional clearance, or symptom resolution. Each participant in the prospective study had whole blood, serum and a nasopharyngeal or oropharyngeal swab collected by mobile phlebotomists. Prospective study participants could optionally give additional blood draws and questionnaires over a roughly 2-month period. Prospective study blood samples were shipped either frozen or at room temperature before DNA extraction. CDR1 and CDR2, per the germline V gene (reference sequence), are GTSNPN and SVGIG. V is clipped by 2 bases and J by 3 bases, and the sequence between their germline boundaries is 11 bases long. Taken from cysteine to phenylalanine, the CDR3 has 13 residues. Only the CDR3 DNA stays, 39 bases, in frame from base 1.

The immunoSEQ Assay, a bias-controlled multiplex PCR, was used to amplify TCRbeta CDR3 regions from genomic DNA. The authors' analysis ran thus. Nucleated cell counts per sample were estimated from amplification of reference gene primers within the assay. To quantify the absolute abundance of each unique TCRbeta CDR3 rearrangement, sequence reads were collapsed and filtered. For each sample, productive Simpson clonality was calculated by taking the square root of Simpson's diversity index across productive rearrangements. As stored in TCRdb, this immuneACCESS dataset retains in-frame rearrangements with V and J assigned. A fraction of the clones does not appear; measured against another copy, unresolved V genes explain less than half of the discrepancy, and the remainder lacks a known reason. V and J calls and clone size are given by that table; D and trimming were obtained from the DNA. For this sample the table gives about 360,000 clones, of which more than 75% were detected only once. The ten largest clones capture 1.3% of the sample.

Rearrangement joined TRBV30 to TRBJ2-7, with no D gene named confidently. The specimen was PBMCs or T cells enriched from blood (not recorded which). The clonotype was recovered from a man aged 30-40 years who had recovered from COVID-19. The encoded CDR3 is CAWSPGFGYEQYF. At the DNA level, the sequence is TGTGCCTGGAGTCCAGGTTTTGGCTACGAGCAGTACTTC.